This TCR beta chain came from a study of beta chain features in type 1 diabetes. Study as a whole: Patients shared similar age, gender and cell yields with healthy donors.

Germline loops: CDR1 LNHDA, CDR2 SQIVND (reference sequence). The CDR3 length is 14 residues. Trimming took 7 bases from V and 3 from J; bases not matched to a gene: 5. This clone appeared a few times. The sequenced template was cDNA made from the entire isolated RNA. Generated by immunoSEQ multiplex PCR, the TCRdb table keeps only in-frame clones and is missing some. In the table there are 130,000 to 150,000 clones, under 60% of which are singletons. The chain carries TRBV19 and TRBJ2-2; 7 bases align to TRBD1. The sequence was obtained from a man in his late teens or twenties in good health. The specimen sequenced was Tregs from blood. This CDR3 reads CASKNRGYTGELFF. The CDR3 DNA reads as TGTGCCAGTAAGAACAGGGGATACACCGGGGAGCTGTTTTTT.